This TCR beta chain was found in a study of tumor-infiltrating lymphocytes in primary liver carcinoma. Study-wide background: Patients included men and women of 30 to 69 years. Overall study findings and caveats: Tumors had a significantly higher top-250-clone fraction than blood (p = 0.039).

On this clonotype: What it binds is not known. The final CDR3 position lacks the conserved phenylalanine or tryptophan, pointing to a likely read error.

From unsorted bulk tissue weighing roughly 17-31 mg, DNA and RNA were co-extracted. Every tumor specimen contained over 85% viable tumor cells. Germline V gene sequence: CDR1 SGHAT, CDR2 FQDESV (reference sequence). This CDR3 is built from 15 residues. V dropped 6 bases and J dropped 3 bases, with 16 bases sitting between them. The authors made TCR beta cDNA from around 500 ng total RNA with a constant-region primer. Construction of TCR beta libraries relied on three successive nested multiplex PCR rounds employing slightly modified ARM-PCR. Each of the first two PCR rounds ran approximately 9 cycles with TRBV1-TRBV30 forward and C-beta reverse primers. Each CDR3 protein is one row after TCRdb ran MiXCR on the multiplex PCR reads. The data contain 50,000 or so distinct CDR3 sequences, 65% to 85% of them singletons.

J is TRBJ2-3 and V is TRBV11-1; the D gene is possibly TRBD2 (5 bases). The origin of this receptor is a man aged 35-49 years with primary liver carcinoma and hepatitis B virus infection. The sequenced material came from liver tumor tissue from sampling region 5. Subset denoted: tumor region T5, tumor centre. The CDR3 here is CASSFPRESTDTQYL. The CDR3 coding sequence is TGTGCCAGCAGTTTTCCGAGGGAGAGTACAGATACGCAGTATCTT.